This T cell receptor (beta chain) comes out of a study of CXCR3-negative and CXCR3-positive naive CD8 T cells. Overall study results and limits: Comparison of naive subsets found surface CD5 to be comparable, and TCR strength was inferred on the basis of TRB CDR3 properties. With respect to TRBV-TRBJ usage, naive CXCR3-negative and CXCR3-positive cells were similar; memory differed. More hydrophobic TRB CDR3s were found in CXCR3-positive naive cells than in CXCR3-negative naive cells.

Of note for this clonotype: No antigen is known for it.

5' RACE with UMI labels generated the TRB cDNA libraries. TCRdb reprocessed the 5' RACE reads, keeping one entry per CDR3 protein, no DNA. The table counts 150,000 or so distinct CDR3 sequences; about 0.44% lies in the top ten. The sequenced sample consisted of naive CXCR3+ CD8+ T cells from blood. Documented subset: CD45RO-CCR7+CD27+CD95- naive CD8+ T cells expressing CXCR3 (TNR3+). The origin of this receptor is a human donor in good health. Some clones in this sample may be carry-over from other donors' samples.

The CDR3 protein is CASSFPGAQRNSPLHF. The chain has TRBV28 and TRBJ1-6; TCRdb gives TRBD1 as the D gene, but with no DNA this cannot be confirmed. The CDR3 runs to 16 residues. CDR1 MDHEN and CDR2 SYDVKM come from the germline V gene.